Sequencing of this TCR beta chain was carried out in a study of blood T cell repertoires in COVID-19. At the level of the study: Sites across the United States, Italy and Spain contributed samples from acute and convalescent COVID-19. Nucleic acid was either cDNA or gDNA, and it came from T cells, B-cell-depleted T cells, or PBMCs.

Authors' processing steps: Cell counts per sample came from amplifying reference gene primers. Assay: immunoSEQ multiplex PCR; the TCRdb copy retains only in-frame clones and omits some. Clone size and V and J calls were adopted from that table, with D and trimming inferred from the DNA. The sample lists tens of thousands of clones; approximately 88% were seen once. The receptor was isolated from a human donor in a cohort sampled during active COVID-19. Sequencing was carried out using peripheral blood.

CDR3 sequence: CASSLTSGAYYEQYF. The CDR3 DNA is TGTGCCAGCAGCTTGACTAGCGGCGCTTACTACGAGCAGTACTTC. V usage is TRBV5-4 and J usage is TRBJ2-7; the match to TRBD2 covers 8 bases. V gave up 1 base and J gave up 3 bases; unmatched junction bases: 6. This CDR3 region has 15 residues. Germline V gives CDR1 SGHNT, CDR2 YYREEE (reference sequence).